This T cell receptor beta chain was recovered during a study of cytomegalovirus exposure and HLA in healthy donors. The PCR was carried out with 60 Vbeta primers and 13 Jbeta primers. The authors' processing: Around 80 million unique TCR beta chains, roughly 11 million of them shared, were counted by a later analysis. The method was immunoSEQ multiplex PCR; TCRdb's version includes in-frame clones alone and lacks a portion of them. D and trimming come from the DNA, and the V and J calls and clone size come from that table. The sample lists about 160,000 clones; about 60% were seen once. With respect to this clone: The antigen is undetermined.

Study-level results: Serostatus for CMV was the only available immune exposure information. Associated with cytomegalovirus, according to the listing, were 170 or so TCR beta chains. In a later analysis, HLA-C alleles had the fewest associated TCRs, DRB1 alleles the most.

The sample comprised PBMCs. The TCR comes from a woman aged 60 to 75 in good health and CMV-seropositive.

The CDR3 sequence: CAWSSQGSEQFF. In nucleotides, the CDR3 is TGTGCCTGGAGTTCTCAGGGTAGTGAGCAGTTCTTC. This chain joins TRBV30 and TRBJ2-1; the D gene is possibly TRBD1 (5 bases). The CDR3 runs 12 residues. CDR1 and CDR2 (germline): GTSNPN, SVGIG (reference sequence). Trimming stripped 2 bases from V and 9 bases from J, with 11 bases between.